This T cell receptor (beta chain) stems from a study of cytomegalovirus exposure and HLA in healthy donors. As regards this clone: Its antigen is as yet unknown.

The PCR used 60 Vbeta and 13 Jbeta primers. Repertoires were generated with immunoSEQ multiplex PCR, while TCRdb's copy carries only in-frame clones and drops some. This sample has about 160,000 clones; 80% occur once, and the top ten carry around 6.5%. The V segment lost 3 bases and the J segment 4 bases; nucleotides outside the gene matches: 6. Germline assignment: CDR1 LNHDA and CDR2 SQIVND (reference sequence). The CDR3 runs 15 residues. Study-wide points: It was taken for granted in presence/absence analyses that sequencing depth across donors was roughly uniform.

The chain recombines TRBV19 with TRBJ1-1, with 9 bases fitting TRBD1. Specimen: PBMCs. The TCR comes from a male donor in good health and CMV-seropositive. The CDR3 reads CASSIGDREVTEAFF. The CDR3 bases are TGTGCCAGTAGTATCGGGGACAGGGAGGTCACTGAAGCTTTCTTT.